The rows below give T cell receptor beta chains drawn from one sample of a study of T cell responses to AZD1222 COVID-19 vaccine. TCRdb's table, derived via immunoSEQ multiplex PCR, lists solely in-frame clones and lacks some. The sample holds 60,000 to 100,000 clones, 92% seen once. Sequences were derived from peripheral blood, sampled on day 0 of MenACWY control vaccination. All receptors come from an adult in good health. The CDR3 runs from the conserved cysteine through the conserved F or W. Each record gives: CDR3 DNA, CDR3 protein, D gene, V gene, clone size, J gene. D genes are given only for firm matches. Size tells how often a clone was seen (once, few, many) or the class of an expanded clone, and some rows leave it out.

cdr3_nt: TGTGCCAGTAGTTTCGCCGGCTCTGGAAACACCATATATTTT
cdr3_aa: CASSFAGSGNTIYF
d_call: NA
v_call: TRBV19
clone_size: NA
j_call: TRBJ1-3

cdr3_nt: TGTGCCAGCTCACCGGGGGGGGAGACCCAGTACTTC
cdr3_aa: CASSPGGETQYF
d_call: TRBD2
v_call: TRBV18
clone_size: NA
j_call: TRBJ2-5

cdr3_nt: TGCGCCAGCAGCAACGCAGGGAGGGCGCCCGATACGCAGTATTTT
cdr3_aa: CASSNAGRAPDTQYF
d_call: TRBD2
v_call: TRBV5-1
clone_size: NA
j_call: TRBJ2-3

cdr3_nt: TGTGCCATCAGTGCGACGGGGAGCTCCTATAATTCACCCCTCCACTTT
cdr3_aa: CAISATGSSYNSPLHF
d_call: NA
v_call: TRBV10-3
clone_size: NA
j_call: TRBJ1-6

cdr3_nt: TGTGCCAGCAGTCCCCCGACGGGGAGCTCCTATAATTCACCCCTCCACTTT
cdr3_aa: CASSPPTGSSYNSPLHF
d_call: NA
v_call: TRBV6-2/TRBV6-3
clone_size: NA
j_call: TRBJ1-6

cdr3_nt: TGTGCCAGCAGCGCCCGGGACTTCGCCTACAATGAGCAGTTCTTC
cdr3_aa: CASSARDFAYNEQFF
d_call: NA
v_call: TRBV9
clone_size: once
j_call: TRBJ2-1

cdr3_nt: TGTGCCATCAGTGAATTCGGGACAGAAGGTCAGCCCCAGCATTTT
cdr3_aa: CAISEFGTEGQPQHF
d_call: TRBD1
v_call: TRBV10-3
clone_size: NA
j_call: TRBJ1-5

cdr3_nt: TGTGCCAGTAGTCCCCGGGACAGCCGTGGCTACACCTTC
cdr3_aa: CASSPRDSRGYTF
d_call: TRBD1
v_call: TRBV19
clone_size: NA
j_call: TRBJ1-2

cdr3_nt: TGTGCCAGCACCCGGGGCGAGACCCAGTACTTC
cdr3_aa: CASTRGETQYF
d_call: NA
v_call: TRBV6-5
clone_size: NA
j_call: TRBJ2-5

cdr3_nt: TGTGCCAGCAGCGGTGGGACAGGGAGGATTGGCTACACCTTC
cdr3_aa: CASSGGTGRIGYTF
d_call: TRBD1
v_call: TRBV6-5
clone_size: NA
j_call: TRBJ1-2

cdr3_nt: TGTGCCAGCAGTGCTGTCAATGAGCAGTTCTTC
cdr3_aa: CASSAVNEQFF
d_call: NA
v_call: TRBV2
clone_size: NA
j_call: TRBJ2-1

cdr3_nt: TGTGCCAGCAGCGTCCAGGACAGCTACGAGCAGTACTTC
cdr3_aa: CASSVQDSYEQYF
d_call: NA
v_call: TRBV9
clone_size: once
j_call: TRBJ2-7

cdr3_nt: TGTGCCACCAGCAGAGACTCTGGGTATGAGCAGTTCTTC
cdr3_aa: CATSRDSGYEQFF
d_call: NA
v_call: TRBV15
clone_size: NA
j_call: TRBJ2-1

cdr3_nt: TGTGCCAGCAGCGTAACAAGTTCTGGAAACACCATATATTTT
cdr3_aa: CASSVTSSGNTIYF
d_call: NA
v_call: TRBV5-6
clone_size: NA
j_call: TRBJ1-3

cdr3_nt: TGTGCCAGTTCCCCATGGGGTCCGAGCACTGAAGCTTTCTTT
cdr3_aa: CASSPWGPSTEAFF
d_call: NA
v_call: TRBV19
clone_size: NA
j_call: TRBJ1-1

cdr3_nt: TGTGCCAGCAGTTACCGCAGGGGGTCGGTAACCGGGGAGCTGTTTTTT
cdr3_aa: CASSYRRGSVTGELFF
d_call: TRBD1
v_call: TRBV6-5
clone_size: NA
j_call: TRBJ2-2

cdr3_nt: TGTGCCATCAGTGAGTCAGGGGGCCAGGAAAAACTGTTTTTT
cdr3_aa: CAISESGGQEKLFF
d_call: TRBD1
v_call: TRBV10-3
clone_size: NA
j_call: TRBJ1-4

cdr3_nt: TGCGCCAGCAGCTTGGTCCCCGAAACTTATTATAGCTCTGGAAACACCATATATTTT
cdr3_aa: CASSLVPETYYSSGNTIYF
d_call: NA
v_call: TRBV5-1
clone_size: NA
j_call: TRBJ1-3

cdr3_nt: TGTGCCAGCAGCTTAACTTCAGGGAACTATGGCTACACCTTC
cdr3_aa: CASSLTSGNYGYTF
d_call: NA
v_call: TRBV7-3
clone_size: NA
j_call: TRBJ1-2

cdr3_nt: TGTGCCAGCTCTCCAGGCAGGGGAGGGCTCAATCAGCCCCAGCATTTT
cdr3_aa: CASSPGRGGLNQPQHF
d_call: NA
v_call: TRBV18
clone_size: once
j_call: TRBJ1-5

cdr3_nt: TGTGCCAGCAGTGAACAAGGCTCGGCAGATACGCAGTATTTT
cdr3_aa: CASSEQGSADTQYF
d_call: NA
v_call: TRBV6-4
clone_size: NA
j_call: TRBJ2-3

cdr3_nt: TGTGCCAGCAGCTTAGCGGACAGGAGAAGTGGAAACACCATATATTTT
cdr3_aa: CASSLADRRSGNTIYF
d_call: TRBD1
v_call: TRBV7-8
clone_size: NA
j_call: TRBJ1-3

cdr3_nt: TGTGCCAGTAGTATAGCGACAGAAGGCTACACCTTC
cdr3_aa: CASSIATEGYTF
d_call: NA
v_call: TRBV19
clone_size: NA
j_call: TRBJ1-2

cdr3_nt: TGTGCCAGCATACGGACAGGGGCGATTTCACCCCTCCACTTT
cdr3_aa: CASIRTGAISPLHF
d_call: NA
v_call: TRBV21-1
clone_size: NA
j_call: TRBJ1-6

cdr3_nt: TGTGTCAGAACCAAAGGGGGCGTGAGGGGCTCCGACCCAGCTTTCTTT
cdr3_aa: CVRTKGGVRGSDPAFF
d_call: NA
v_call: TRBV7-5
clone_size: NA
j_call: TRBJ1-1

cdr3_nt: TGTGCCACCAGCAGAGACAGGGGGGATATCCGACTGTTTTTT
cdr3_aa: CATSRDRGDIRLFF
d_call: TRBD1
v_call: TRBV15
clone_size: NA
j_call: TRBJ1-4

cdr3_nt: TGTGCCAGCAGCTTCAGACAGGGGAGTTTCAACAATCAGCCCCAGCATTTT
cdr3_aa: CASSFRQGSFNNQPQHF
d_call: NA
v_call: TRBV12-1
clone_size: once
j_call: TRBJ1-5

cdr3_nt: TGTGCCACCATTCCCATAGCGGGAGGGCCCGTCGGGGAGCTGTTTTTT
cdr3_aa: CATIPIAGGPVGELFF
d_call: TRBD2
v_call: TRBV24-1
clone_size: NA
j_call: TRBJ2-2